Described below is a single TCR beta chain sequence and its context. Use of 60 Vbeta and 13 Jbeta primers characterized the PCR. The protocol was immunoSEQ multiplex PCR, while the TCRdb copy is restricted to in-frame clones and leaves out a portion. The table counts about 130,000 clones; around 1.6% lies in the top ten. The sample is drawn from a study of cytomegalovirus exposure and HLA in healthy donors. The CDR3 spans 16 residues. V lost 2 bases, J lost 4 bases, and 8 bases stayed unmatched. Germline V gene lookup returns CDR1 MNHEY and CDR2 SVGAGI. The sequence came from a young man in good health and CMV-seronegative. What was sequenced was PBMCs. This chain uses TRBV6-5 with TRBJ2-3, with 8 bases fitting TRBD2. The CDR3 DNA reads TGTGCCAGCAGTTACCGAAGCGGGAGAGGGTCAGATACGCAGTATTTT. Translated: CASSYRSGRGSDTQYF.